The rows below give T cell receptor beta chains drawn from one sample of a study of blood T cell repertoires in COVID-19. Some clones are missing from TCRdb's copy, which holds only in-frame ones; the method was immunoSEQ multiplex PCR. Seen here are 300,000 to 350,000 clones, around 91% observed once, and the top ten hold around 4.5%. Material: PBMCs or T cells enriched from blood (not recorded which). These receptors all stem from a woman aged 18-29 years with acute COVID-19. CDR3s include the opening cysteine and the closing phenylalanine or tryptophan. D genes are given only for firm matches. Rows may omit the clone size; those that give it use once, few, many or a size class.

D gene: TRBD2
J gene: TRBJ2-1
clone size: -
V gene: TRBV29-1
CDR3 DNA: TGCAGCGTTGTGGGACTAGCGGGAGTGAACTCCTACAATGAGCAGTTCTTC
CDR3 protein: CSVVGLAGVNSYNEQFF

D gene: -
J gene: TRBJ1-5
clone size: once
V gene: TRBV7-2
CDR3 DNA: TGTGCCAGCAGTCGAGAGGGCAATCAGCCCCAGCATTTT
CDR3 protein: CASSREGNQPQHF

D gene: TRBD1
J gene: TRBJ1-4
clone size: -
V gene: TRBV5-1
CDR3 DNA: TGCGCCAGCACCTCCTGGGGGACAGCACATGAAAAACTGTTTTTT
CDR3 protein: CASTSWGTAHEKLFF

D gene: -
J gene: TRBJ1-2
clone size: -
V gene: TRBV12-3/TRBV12-4
CDR3 DNA: TGTGCCATTGAACCGATGGGGGGAGGCTACACCTTC
CDR3 protein: CAIEPMGGGYTF

D gene: TRBD2
J gene: TRBJ2-2
clone size: -
V gene: TRBV3-1/TRBV3-2
CDR3 DNA: TGTGCCAGCAGCCAAGTAGCGGGACGAACCGGGGAGCTGTTTTTT
CDR3 protein: CASSQVAGRTGELFF

D gene: TRBD1
J gene: TRBJ1-1
clone size: -
V gene: TRBV3-1/TRBV3-2
CDR3 DNA: TGTGCCAGCAGCCAGGGTCTTTACCCTGCCGGGACAGGGGGCCACACTGAAGCTTTCTTT
CDR3 protein: CASSQGLYPAGTGGHTEAFF

D gene: -
J gene: TRBJ2-1
clone size: -
V gene: TRBV24-1
CDR3 DNA: TGTGCCACCAGTGACACTTACTACGATGAGCAGTTCTTC
CDR3 protein: CATSDTYYDEQFF

D gene: -
J gene: TRBJ2-1
clone size: -
V gene: TRBV9
CDR3 DNA: TGTGCCAGCAGCGTAGATGCAGGGGCCAATGAGCAGTTCTTC
CDR3 protein: CASSVDAGANEQFF

D gene: -
J gene: TRBJ1-1
clone size: -
V gene: TRBV6-6
CDR3 DNA: TGTGCCAGCAGTTCCTTGTACTTGAACACTGAAGCTTTCTTT
CDR3 protein: CASSSLYLNTEAFF

D gene: -
J gene: TRBJ2-7
clone size: -
V gene: TRBV24-1
CDR3 DNA: TGTGCCACCAGTAAGTCAGGGCAGACCTACGAGCAGTACTTC
CDR3 protein: CATSKSGQTYEQYF

D gene: -
J gene: TRBJ1-1
clone size: few
V gene: TRBV6-5
CDR3 DNA: TGTGCCAGCAGAAGGGAGGAGAACACTGAAGCTTTCTTT
CDR3 protein: CASRREENTEAFF

D gene: -
J gene: TRBJ1-3
clone size: -
V gene: TRBV4-1
CDR3 DNA: TGCGCCAGCAGCCGGGCCGACGGGGTTTCAGGAAACACCATATATTTT
CDR3 protein: CASSRADGVSGNTIYF

D gene: -
J gene: TRBJ2-7
clone size: -
V gene: TRBV24-1
CDR3 DNA: TGTGCCACCGTCGGTATACGGAGCCAGCAGTTCGAGCAGTACTTC
CDR3 protein: CATVGIRSQQFEQYF

D gene: -
J gene: TRBJ2-7
clone size: -
V gene: TRBV7-2
CDR3 DNA: TGTGCCAGCAGCTTAGCAACGGCAGGGTGGTACGAGCAGTACTTC
CDR3 protein: CASSLATAGWYEQYF

D gene: -
J gene: TRBJ2-1
clone size: -
V gene: TRBV27
CDR3 DNA: TGTGCCAGCAGTCCACCAGCCCAGCGAAGACCTGTAGGTTACAATGAGCAGTTCTTC
CDR3 protein: CASSPPAQRRPVGYNEQFF

D gene: TRBD1
J gene: TRBJ2-7
clone size: -
V gene: TRBV9
CDR3 DNA: TGTGCCAGCAGCGTAACCGGGACAGGGGTCTACGAGCAGTACTTC
CDR3 protein: CASSVTGTGVYEQYF

D gene: TRBD1
J gene: TRBJ1-1
clone size: -
V gene: TRBV6-5
CDR3 DNA: TGTGCCAGCAGTTACTCGGGACAGGGGCAAGAAGCTTTCTTT
CDR3 protein: CASSYSGQGQEAFF

D gene: TRBD1
J gene: TRBJ2-1
clone size: once
V gene: TRBV5-6
CDR3 DNA: TGTGCCAGCAGCCCCCGGGACAGGAACAATGAGCAGTTCTTC
CDR3 protein: CASSPRDRNNEQFF

D gene: -
J gene: TRBJ2-3
clone size: few
V gene: TRBV24-1
CDR3 DNA: TGTGCCACCAGTGGCGCTAACCTAGATACGCAGTATTTT
CDR3 protein: CATSGANLDTQYF

D gene: -
J gene: TRBJ2-6
clone size: once
V gene: TRBV30
CDR3 DNA: TGTGCCTCAAACAGTGCTGGGGCCAACGTCCTGACTTTC
CDR3 protein: CASNSAGANVLTF

D gene: TRBD1
J gene: TRBJ2-5
clone size: -
V gene: TRBV5-1
CDR3 DNA: TGCGCCAGCAGCTTGGCCATGGGACAGGGGATGGAGACCCAGTACTTC
CDR3 protein: CASSLAMGQGMETQYF

D gene: -
J gene: TRBJ1-5
clone size: once
V gene: TRBV5-1
CDR3 DNA: TGCGCCAGCAGCTTTGACACCGATCAGCCCCAGCATTTT
CDR3 protein: CASSFDTDQPQHF